The subject of this entry is one T cell receptor beta chain. The method was immunoSEQ multiplex PCR; TCRdb's version includes in-frame clones alone and lacks a portion of them. The sample holds tens of thousands of clones, around 78% seen once. The data stem from a study of pediatric ulcerative colitis. Rectal tissue came from one to two pinch biopsies taken at colonoscopy. The germline V and J ends were trimmed by 3 bases and 0 bases, with 9 bases remaining between them. This CDR3 is built from 15 residues. Looked up from germline, CDR1 is MNHNS and CDR2 is SASEGT. V gene TRBV6-1 combines with J gene TRBJ2-1, with D uncertain. This receptor was identified in a boy between 5 and 17 years old with moderate ulcerative colitis. Input material: gut tissue. Here the CDR3 DNA reads TGTGCCAGCAGTGATGTGTGGAGCTCCTACAATGAGCAGTTCTTC. Translating gives CASSDVWSSYNEQFF.